This TCR beta chain was sequenced for a study of shared clonotypes between healthy human individuals. TCRdb's copy holds only in-frame clones and misses some; the assay was immunoSEQ multiplex PCR. The data contain hundreds of thousands of clones, 74% of them singletons. The J segment lost 5 bases and the V segment lost 8 bases, leaving 4 bases of the junction unmatched. CDR1 and CDR2 from the germline V gene are SQVTM and ANQGSEA. This CDR3 is 12 amino acids long. This chain uses TRBV29-1 with TRBJ2-1; 9 nucleotides match TRBD2. The specimen sequenced was memory CD4+ T cells sorted from blood. Subset denoted: CD45RA-negative fraction. The TCR originated in a young woman in good health. CDR3 sequence reads: CSIRTSDNEQFF. CDR3 coding DNA: TGCAGCATAAGGACTAGCGACAATGAGCAGTTCTTC.